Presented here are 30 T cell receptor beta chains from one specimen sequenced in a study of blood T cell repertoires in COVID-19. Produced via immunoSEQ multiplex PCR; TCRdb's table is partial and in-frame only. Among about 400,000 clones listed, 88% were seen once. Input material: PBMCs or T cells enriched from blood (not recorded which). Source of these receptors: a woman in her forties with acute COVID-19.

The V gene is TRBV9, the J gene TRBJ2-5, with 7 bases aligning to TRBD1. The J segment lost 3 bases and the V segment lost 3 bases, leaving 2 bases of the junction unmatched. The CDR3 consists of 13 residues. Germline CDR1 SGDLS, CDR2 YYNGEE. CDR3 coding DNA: TGTGCCAGCAGCGCCACAGGGGAAGAGACCCAGTACTTC. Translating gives CASSATGEETQYF.

CDR3 bases: TGTGCCAGCAGCTTGGCGTCCGGCGGGGCCGCCTACAATGAGCAGTTCTTC. Amino acid sequence: CASSLASGGAAYNEQFF. V is TRBV5-4 and J is TRBJ2-1; D is perhaps TRBD2 (6 bases). This CDR3 contains 17 residues. The germline gives CDR1 SGHNT, CDR2 YYREEE (reference sequence). V lost 0 bases, J lost 2 bases, and 15 bases lay in between.

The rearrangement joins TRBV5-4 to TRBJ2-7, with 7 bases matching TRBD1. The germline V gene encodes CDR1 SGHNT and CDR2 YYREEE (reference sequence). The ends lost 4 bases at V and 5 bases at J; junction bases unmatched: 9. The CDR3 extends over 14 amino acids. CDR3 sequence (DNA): TGTGCCAGCAGCCTTAAGACAGGGAAGGACGAGCAGTACTTC. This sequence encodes CASSLKTGKDEQYF.

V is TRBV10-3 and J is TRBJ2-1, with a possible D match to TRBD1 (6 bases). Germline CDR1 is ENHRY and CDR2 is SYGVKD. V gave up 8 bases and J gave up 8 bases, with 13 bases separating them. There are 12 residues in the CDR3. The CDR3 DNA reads TGTGCCATCGGTCTACAGGGAGATGAGCAGTTCTTC. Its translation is CAIGLQGDEQFF.

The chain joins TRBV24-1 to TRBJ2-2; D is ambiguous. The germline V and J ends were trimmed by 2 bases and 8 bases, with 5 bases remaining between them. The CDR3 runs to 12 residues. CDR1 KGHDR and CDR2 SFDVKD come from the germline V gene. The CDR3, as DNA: TGTGCCACCAGTGATTCTCTAGGGGAGCTGTTTTTT. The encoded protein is CATSDSLGELFF.

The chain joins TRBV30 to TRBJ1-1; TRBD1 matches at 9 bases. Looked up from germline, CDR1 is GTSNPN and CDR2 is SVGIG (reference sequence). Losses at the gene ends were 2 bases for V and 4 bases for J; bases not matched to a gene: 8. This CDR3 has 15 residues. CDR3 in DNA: TGTGCCTGGAGTTACTACAGGGGGCCGGGCACTGAAGCTTTCTTT. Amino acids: CAWSYYRGPGTEAFF.

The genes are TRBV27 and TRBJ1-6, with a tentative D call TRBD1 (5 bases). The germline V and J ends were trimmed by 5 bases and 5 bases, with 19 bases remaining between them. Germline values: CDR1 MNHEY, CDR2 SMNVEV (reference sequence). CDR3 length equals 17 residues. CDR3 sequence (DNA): TGTGCCAGCAGTCCGATGCCACAGGAATTGAATAATTCACCCCTCCACTTT. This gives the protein CASSPMPQELNNSPLHF.

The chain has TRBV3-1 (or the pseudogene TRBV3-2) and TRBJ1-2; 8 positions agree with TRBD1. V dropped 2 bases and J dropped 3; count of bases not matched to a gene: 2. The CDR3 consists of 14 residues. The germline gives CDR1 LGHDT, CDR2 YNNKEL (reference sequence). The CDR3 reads CASSQTTGDYGYTF. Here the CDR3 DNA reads TGTGCCAGCAGCCAAACGACAGGGGACTATGGCTACACCTTC.

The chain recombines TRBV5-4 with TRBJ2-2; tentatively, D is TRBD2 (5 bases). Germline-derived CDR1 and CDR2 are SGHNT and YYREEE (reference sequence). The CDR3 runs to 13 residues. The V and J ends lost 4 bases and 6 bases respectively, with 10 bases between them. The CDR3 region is CASSSPGSGELFF. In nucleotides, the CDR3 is TGTGCCAGCAGCAGCCCGGGGTCCGGGGAGCTGTTTTTT.

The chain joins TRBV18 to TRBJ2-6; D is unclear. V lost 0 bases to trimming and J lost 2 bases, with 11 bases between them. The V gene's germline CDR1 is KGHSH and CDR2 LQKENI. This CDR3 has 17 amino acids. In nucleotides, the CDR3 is TGTGCCAGCTCACCACCGAATGCGGTCGCTGGGGCCAACGTCCTGACTTTC. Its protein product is CASSPPNAVAGANVLTF.

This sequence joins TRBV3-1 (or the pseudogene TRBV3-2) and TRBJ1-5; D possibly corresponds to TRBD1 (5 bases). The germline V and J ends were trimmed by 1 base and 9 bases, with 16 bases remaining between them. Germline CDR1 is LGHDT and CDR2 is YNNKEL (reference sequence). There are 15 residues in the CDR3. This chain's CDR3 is CASSQGSGASGPQHF. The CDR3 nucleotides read TGTGCCAGCAGCCAAGGCTCCGGGGCTAGCGGGCCCCAGCATTTT.

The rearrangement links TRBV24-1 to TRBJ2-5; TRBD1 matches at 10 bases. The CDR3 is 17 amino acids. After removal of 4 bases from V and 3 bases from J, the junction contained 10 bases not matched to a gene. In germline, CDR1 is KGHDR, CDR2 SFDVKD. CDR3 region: CATSDRNDRGRKETQYF. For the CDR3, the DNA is TGTGCCACCAGTGACCGGAACGACAGGGGGCGCAAAGAGACCCAGTACTTC.

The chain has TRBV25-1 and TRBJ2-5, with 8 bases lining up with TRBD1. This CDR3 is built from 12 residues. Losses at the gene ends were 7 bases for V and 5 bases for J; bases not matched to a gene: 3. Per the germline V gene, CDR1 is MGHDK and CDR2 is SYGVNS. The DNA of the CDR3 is TGTGCCAGCACCAGGGGGCGGGAGACCCAGTACTTC. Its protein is CASTRGRETQYF.

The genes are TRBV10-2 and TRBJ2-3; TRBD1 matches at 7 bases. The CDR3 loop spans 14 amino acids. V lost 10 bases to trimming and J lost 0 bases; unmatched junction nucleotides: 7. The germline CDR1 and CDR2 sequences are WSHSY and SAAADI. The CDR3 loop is CAIRDSSSTDTQYF. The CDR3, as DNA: TGCGCCATCAGGGACAGCTCTAGCACAGATACGCAGTATTTT.

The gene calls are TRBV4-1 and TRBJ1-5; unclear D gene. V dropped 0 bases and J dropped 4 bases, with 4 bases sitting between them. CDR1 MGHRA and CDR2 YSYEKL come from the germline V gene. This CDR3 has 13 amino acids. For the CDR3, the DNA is TGCGCCAGCAGCCAAGAACTGAATCAGCCCCAGCATTTT. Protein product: CASSQELNQPQHF.

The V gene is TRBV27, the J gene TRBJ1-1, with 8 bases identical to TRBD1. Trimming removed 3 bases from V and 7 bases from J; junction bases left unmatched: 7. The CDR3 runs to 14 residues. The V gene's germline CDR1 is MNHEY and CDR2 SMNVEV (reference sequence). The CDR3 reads CASSFDRGNGEAFF. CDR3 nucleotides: TGTGCCAGCAGTTTCGACAGGGGAAATGGTGAAGCTTTCTTT.

CDR3 sequence reads: CASCRVSSYNEQFF. The CDR3 DNA reads as TGTGCCAGCTGCAGGGTGAGCTCCTACAATGAGCAGTTCTTC. The chain is built from TRBV7-9 and TRBJ2-1, with TRBD1 as a possible D gene (5 bases). The V and J ends lost 8 bases and 0 bases respectively, with 11 bases between them. CDR3 length equals 14 residues. In germline, CDR1 is SEHNR, CDR2 FQNEAQ (reference sequence). The whole variable domain, remainder taken from reference TRBV7-9 and TRBJ2-1, is DTGVSQNPRHKITKRGQNVTFRCDPISEHNRLYWYRQTLGQGPEFLTYFQNEAQLEKSRLLSDRFSAERPKGSFSTLEIQRTEQGDSAMYLCASCRVSSYNEQFFGPGTRLTVL.

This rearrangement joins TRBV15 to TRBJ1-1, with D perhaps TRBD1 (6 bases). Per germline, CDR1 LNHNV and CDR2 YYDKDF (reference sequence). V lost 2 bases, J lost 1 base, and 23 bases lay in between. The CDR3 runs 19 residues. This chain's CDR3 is CATSRTTHWTDRRNTEAFF. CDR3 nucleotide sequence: TGTGCCACCAGCAGAACCACCCATTGGACCGACAGGAGGAACACTGAAGCTTTCTTT.

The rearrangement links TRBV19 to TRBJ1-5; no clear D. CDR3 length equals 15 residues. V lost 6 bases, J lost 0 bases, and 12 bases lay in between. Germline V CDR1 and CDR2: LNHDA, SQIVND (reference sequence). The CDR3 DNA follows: TGTGCCAGTAGAAAATACGACAATAGCAATCAGCCCCAGCATTTT. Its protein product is CASRKYDNSNQPQHF.

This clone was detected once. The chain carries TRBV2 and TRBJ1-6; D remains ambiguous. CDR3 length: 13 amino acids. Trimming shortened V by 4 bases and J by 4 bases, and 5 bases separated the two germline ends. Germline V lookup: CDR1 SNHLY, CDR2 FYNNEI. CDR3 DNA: TGTGCCAGCAGTGGCGAATATAATTCACCCCTCCACTTT. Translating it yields CASSGEYNSPLHF.

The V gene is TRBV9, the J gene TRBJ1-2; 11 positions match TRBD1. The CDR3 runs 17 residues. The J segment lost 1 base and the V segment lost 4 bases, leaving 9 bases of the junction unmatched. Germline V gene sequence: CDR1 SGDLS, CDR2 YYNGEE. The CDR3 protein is CASSSRTGGAGNYGYTF. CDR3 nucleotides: TGTGCCAGCAGCTCGAGGACAGGGGGCGCCGGTAACTATGGCTACACCTTC. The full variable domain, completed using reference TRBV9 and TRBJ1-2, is DSGVTQTPKHLITATGQRVTLRCSPRSGDLSVYWYQQSLDQGLQFLIQYYNGEERAKGNILERFSAQQFPDLHSELNLSSLELGDSALYFCASSSRTGGAGNYGYTFGSGTRLTVV.

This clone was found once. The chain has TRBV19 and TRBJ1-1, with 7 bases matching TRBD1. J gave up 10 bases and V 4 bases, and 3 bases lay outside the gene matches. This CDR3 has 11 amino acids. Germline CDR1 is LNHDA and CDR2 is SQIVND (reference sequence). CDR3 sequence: CASSTNRGAFF. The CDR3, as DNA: TGTGCCAGTAGTACGAACAGGGGAGCTTTCTTT.

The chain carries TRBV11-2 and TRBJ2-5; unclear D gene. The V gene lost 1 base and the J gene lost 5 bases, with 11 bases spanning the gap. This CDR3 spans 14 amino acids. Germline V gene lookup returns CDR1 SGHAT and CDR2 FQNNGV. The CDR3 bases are TGTGCCAGCAGCTTAGTTCCGGTTGTGGAGACCCAGTACTTC. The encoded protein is CASSLVPVVETQYF.

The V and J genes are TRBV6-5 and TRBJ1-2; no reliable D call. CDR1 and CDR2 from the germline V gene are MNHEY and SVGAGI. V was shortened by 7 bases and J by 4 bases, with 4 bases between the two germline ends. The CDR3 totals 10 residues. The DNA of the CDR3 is TGTGCCAGCATCGGCTATGGCTACACCTTC. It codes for CASIGYGYTF.

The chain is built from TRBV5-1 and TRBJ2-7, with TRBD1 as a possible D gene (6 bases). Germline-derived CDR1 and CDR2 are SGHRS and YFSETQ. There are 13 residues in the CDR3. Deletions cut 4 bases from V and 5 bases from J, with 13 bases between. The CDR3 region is CASSPGVANEQYF. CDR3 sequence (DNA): TGCGCCAGCAGCCCAGGGGTTGCAAACGAGCAGTACTTC.

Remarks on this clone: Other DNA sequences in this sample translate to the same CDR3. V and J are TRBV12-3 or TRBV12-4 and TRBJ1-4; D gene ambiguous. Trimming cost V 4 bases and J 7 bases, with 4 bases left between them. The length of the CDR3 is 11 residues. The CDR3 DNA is TGTGCCAGCAGTTCATCTGAAAAACTGTTTTTT. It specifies CASSSSEKLFF.

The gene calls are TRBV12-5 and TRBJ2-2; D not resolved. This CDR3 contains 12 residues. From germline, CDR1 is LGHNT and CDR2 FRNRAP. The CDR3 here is CASAVDTGELFF. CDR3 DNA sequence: TGTGCGTCGGCGGTGGACACCGGGGAGCTGTTTTTT.

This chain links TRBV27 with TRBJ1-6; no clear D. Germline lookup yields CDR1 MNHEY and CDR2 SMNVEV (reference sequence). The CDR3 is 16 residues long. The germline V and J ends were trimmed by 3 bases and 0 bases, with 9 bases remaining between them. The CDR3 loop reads CASSLGRSSYNSPLHF. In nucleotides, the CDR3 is TGTGCCAGCAGTTTGGGCCGAAGCTCCTATAATTCACCCCTCCACTTT.

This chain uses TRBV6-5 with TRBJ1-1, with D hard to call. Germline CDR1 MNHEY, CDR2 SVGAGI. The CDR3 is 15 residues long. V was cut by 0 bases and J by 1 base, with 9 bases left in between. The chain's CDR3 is CASSYSIVRNTEAFF. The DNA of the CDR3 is TGTGCCAGCAGTTACTCGATAGTTAGGAACACTGAAGCTTTCTTT.

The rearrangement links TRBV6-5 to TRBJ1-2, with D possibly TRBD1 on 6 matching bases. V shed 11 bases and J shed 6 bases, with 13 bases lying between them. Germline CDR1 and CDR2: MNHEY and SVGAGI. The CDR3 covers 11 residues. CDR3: CASLGGDGYTF. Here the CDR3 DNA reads TGTGCCTCCTTAGGGGGTGATGGCTACACCTTC.